The 32 T cell receptor beta chains listed next were all sequenced from one sample in a study of blood T cell repertoires in COVID-19. Measured with immunoSEQ multiplex PCR; TCRdb has only the in-frame clones, and not every one. Among some 200,000 clones listed, 84% were seen once. The sample taken for sequencing was peripheral blood. Every receptor here comes from a woman aged 45 to 65 with active or convalescent COVID-19.

V gene TRBV7-3 combines with J gene TRBJ1-1; 7 nucleotides line up with TRBD1. The CDR3 runs to 21 residues. Looked up from germline, CDR1 is SGHTA and CDR2 is FQGTGA. Germline trimming cut 2 bases from V and 4 bases from J; bases unmatched to any gene: 25. CDR3 amino acids: CASSLYPILSHRFDRVTEAFF. The DNA for the CDR3 is TGTGCCAGCAGCTTATACCCAATCCTCTCACACCGTTTTGACAGGGTCACTGAAGCTTTCTTT.

V is TRBV27 and J is TRBJ1-2, with 12 bases matching TRBD1. The CDR3 is 17 amino acids. Trimming at V came to 3 bases and at J to 0 bases, leaving 5 bases not matched to a gene. Germline V gene sequence: CDR1 MNHEY, CDR2 SMNVEV (reference sequence). The chain's CDR3 is CASSLSGQGAANYGYTF. The CDR3 nucleotides read TGTGCCAGCAGTTTGTCGGGACAGGGGGCCGCTAACTATGGCTACACCTTC.

This clone was recorded once. The genes are TRBV5-5 and TRBJ2-2; 9 positions match TRBD1. V gave up 4 bases and J gave up 8 bases; unmatched junction bases: 12. The CDR3 has 16 amino acids. The germline V gene encodes CDR1 SGHKS and CDR2 YYEKEE (reference sequence). CDR3 sequence (DNA): TGTGCCAGCAGCACCAAAGGGGGGACAGGGTCAGGGGAGCTGTTTTTT. The encoded protein is CASSTKGGTGSGELFF.

The chain couples TRBV15 to TRBJ2-5; the D gene is possibly TRBD2 (5 bases). The CDR3 covers 14 residues. V was shortened by 5 bases and J by 5 bases, with 15 bases between the two germline ends. Looked up from germline, CDR1 is LNHNV and CDR2 is YYDKDF (reference sequence). For the CDR3, the DNA is TGTGCCACCAGCGCCACGCGGGCCCTGGAGACCCAGTACTTC. It codes for CATSATRALETQYF.

The chain combines TRBV28 with TRBJ1-2; 10 nucleotides align to TRBD1. This CDR3 has 17 residues. V was clipped by 5 bases and J by 8 bases; unmatched bases: 17. The V gene's germline CDR1 is MDHEN and CDR2 SYDVKM. The CDR3 is CASSPSGTGDLAEGYTF. The CDR3 DNA follows: TGTGCCAGCAGTCCATCCGGGACAGGGGATCTGGCGGAGGGCTACACCTTC.

This chain joins TRBV25-1 and TRBJ2-1; a possible D gene is TRBD1 (6 bases). This CDR3 is built from 15 residues. Germline V lookup: CDR1 MGHDK, CDR2 SYGVNS. Trimming removed 2 bases from V and 4 bases from J, with 12 bases in between. CDR3 amino acids: CASSENRVEYNEQFF. The CDR3 nucleotides read TGTGCCAGCAGTGAAAACAGGGTGGAGTACAATGAGCAGTTCTTC.

V usage is TRBV4-2 and J usage is TRBJ2-1; TRBD2 agrees at 9 bases. V was pared by 1 base and J by 1 base, with 5 bases of the junction left unmatched. Germline V gene lookup returns CDR1 LGHNA and CDR2 YNFKEQ. The CDR3 is 17 residues long. CDR3 sequence (DNA): TGTGCCAGCAGCCAAGGTGCGAGCGGGGGGTCCTACAATGAGCAGTTCTTC. The encoded protein is CASSQGASGGSYNEQFF.

This chain connects TRBV28 to TRBJ1-5; no clear D gene. The length of the CDR3 is 12 residues. The V and J ends lost 8 bases and 3 bases respectively, with 8 bases between them. Germline CDR1 MDHEN, CDR2 SYDVKM. The CDR3 nucleotides are TGTGCCAGCTGCTTACACAATCAGCCCCAGCATTTT. Protein: CASCLHNQPQHF.

In this sample, this clone turned up once. The J gene is TRBJ2-5, the V gene TRBV28, with 9 bases matching TRBD2. J gave up 9 bases and V 5 bases, and 16 bases lay outside the gene matches. Germline V lookup: CDR1 MDHEN, CDR2 SYDVKM. The CDR3 contains 16 residues. CDR3 coding DNA: TGTGCCAGCAGTCCTCCCCGACTAGCGGACCAGAGACCCCAGTACTTC. This gives the protein CASSPPRLADQRPQYF.

The chain couples TRBV9 to TRBJ1-6; D remains ambiguous. Germline V gives CDR1 SGDLS, CDR2 YYNGEE. The CDR3 has 15 amino acids. The V and J ends lost 2 bases and 5 bases respectively, with 11 bases between them. CDR3 region: CASSVGGVNNSPLHF. The DNA of the CDR3 is TGTGCCAGCAGCGTCGGCGGGGTTAATAATTCACCCCTCCACTTT.

V gene TRBV11-3 combines with J gene TRBJ2-1; D is ambiguous. The CDR3 runs to 13 residues. Germline V CDR1 and CDR2: SGHNT, YENEEA. Trimming left V 2 bases short and J 2 bases short, with 4 bases between. The CDR3 DNA is TGTGCCAGCAGCTTAAACACCTACAATGAGCAGTTCTTC. Its translation is CASSLNTYNEQFF.

This clone was observed a single time. This chain connects TRBV7-6 to TRBJ1-2; weak D call: TRBD1 (6 bases). The CDR3 has 15 residues. Trimming left V 4 bases short and J 14 bases short, with 26 bases between. Germline-derived CDR1 and CDR2 are SGHVS and FNYEAQ. The CDR3 DNA reads as TGTGCCAGCAGCTCTTATGGGGGTGGTCAGGGGACGTTTACCTTC. Protein sequence: CASSSYGGGQGTFTF.

V usage is TRBV19 and J usage is TRBJ2-3; 7 nucleotides agree with TRBD2. This CDR3 is built from 15 residues. J lost 2 bases, V lost 4 bases, and 6 bases had no gene match. Per germline, CDR1 LNHDA and CDR2 SQIVND (reference sequence). In DNA, the CDR3 is TGTGCCAGTAGTAGGATCGAGCGGGACACAGATACGCAGTATTTT. It codes for CASSRIERDTDTQYF.

The V call is TRBV2, the J call TRBJ2-4; 9 nucleotides agree with TRBD1. V trimming: 5 bases; J trimming: 3 bases; junction bases outside the gene matches: 5. Germline V gives CDR1 SNHLY, CDR2 FYNNEI. The CDR3 runs to 15 residues. CDR3 in DNA: TGTGCCAGCAGTCGGGACAGGGTGGACAAAAACATTCAGTACTTC. Its translation is CASSRDRVDKNIQYF.

The chain has TRBV7-9 and TRBJ2-2; D not resolved. Germline values: CDR1 SEHNR, CDR2 FQNEAQ (reference sequence). V lost 6 bases and J 0 bases, leaving 5 bases between the germline ends. The length of the CDR3 is 13 residues. CDR3 region: CASSTSNTGELFF. The CDR3, as DNA: TGTGCCAGCAGTACATCGAACACCGGGGAGCTGTTTTTT.

The CDR3 DNA sequence: TGTGCCAGCAGCTTTACCGGGACAGGGGACCGCACCGGGGAGCTGTTTTTT. Translation: CASSFTGTGDRTGELFF. The J gene is TRBJ2-2, the V gene TRBV11-2; 10 positions match TRBD1. The CDR3 is 17 amino acids. Germline V gene sequence: CDR1 SGHAT, CDR2 FQNNGV. V shed 3 bases and J 4 bases; nucleotides not matched to a gene: 8.

The gene calls are TRBV10-3 and TRBJ2-5; possibly TRBD1 for D (5 bases). V lost 5 bases, J lost 5 bases, and 12 bases lay in between. The CDR3 has 13 residues. Looked up from germline, CDR1 is ENHRY and CDR2 is SYGVKD. CDR3 sequence reads: CAISLGRVETQYF. The CDR3 DNA follows: TGTGCCATCAGTTTGGGCAGGGTGGAGACCCAGTACTTC.

DNA for the CDR3: TGTGCCAGCGGCAGGGTTTGGTCCACTGAAGCTTTCTTT. Translating it yields CASGRVWSTEAFF. This chain uses TRBV28 with TRBJ1-1; TRBD1 is a possible D gene (5 bases). The germline V and J ends were trimmed by 8 bases and 4 bases, with 14 bases remaining between them. Germline CDR1 is MDHEN and CDR2 is SYDVKM. The CDR3 covers 13 residues.

This clone was counted a few times. The CDR3 loop reads CASSDLARQLAKNIQYF. The CDR3 region has the DNA TGCGCCAGCAGTGACTTGGCCCGACAGCTAGCCAAAAACATTCAGTACTTC. The chain links TRBV10-2 to TRBJ2-4; possible D gene TRBD1, 5 bases. Germline V gene sequence: CDR1 WSHSY, CDR2 SAAADI. There are 17 residues in the CDR3. The V gene lost 3 bases and the J gene lost 0 bases, with 15 bases spanning the gap.

J is TRBJ1-3 and V is TRBV7-2; maybe TRBD1 (6 bases). Germline CDR1 is SGHTA and CDR2 is FQGNSA. V was trimmed by 6 bases and J by 9 bases, leaving 12 bases between them. This CDR3 is 12 amino acids long. The DNA for the CDR3 is TGTGCCAGCAGACCTGGGGGGGCCACCATATATTTT. Protein product: CASRPGGATIYF.

The V call is TRBV5-6, the J call TRBJ1-1; TRBD1 is a possible D gene (6 bases). The CDR3 consists of 16 residues. V dropped 4 bases and J dropped 0 bases, with 16 bases sitting between them. Germline V lookup: CDR1 SGHDT, CDR2 YYEEEE. CDR3: CASSRRTERMNTEAFF. In DNA, the CDR3 is TGTGCCAGCAGCCGAAGGACAGAGAGAATGAACACTGAAGCTTTCTTT.

The V and J genes are TRBV7-6 and TRBJ2-5, with no clear D. The CDR3 consists of 17 residues. Germline V gene sequence: CDR1 SGHVS, CDR2 FNYEAQ. Trimming left V 5 bases short and J 0 bases short, with 19 bases between. CDR3 sequence reads: CASSPSLELPYQETQYF. CDR3 nucleotides: TGTGCCAGCAGCCCTTCTTTGGAGCTCCCCTACCAAGAGACCCAGTACTTC. The full variable domain, with the rest looked up from reference TRBV7-6 and TRBJ2-5, is GAGVSQSPRYKVTKRGQDVALRCDPISGHVSLYWYRQALGQGPEFLTYFNYEAQQDKSGLPNDRFSAERPEGSISTLTIQRTEQRDSAMYRCASSPSLELPYQETQYFGPGTRLLVL.

The rearrangement joins TRBV6-5 to TRBJ1-1; 9 bases map to TRBD1. J was trimmed by 2 bases and V by 6 bases; bases with no gene match: 4. Per the germline V gene, CDR1 is MNHEY and CDR2 is SVGAGI. The CDR3 runs to 14 residues. DNA of the CDR3: TGTGCCAGCAGCCCGGGACAGGGCAACACTGAAGCTTTCTTT. Its translation is CASSPGQGNTEAFF.

This chain uses TRBV9 with TRBJ2-1; D might be TRBD2 (6 bases). Deletions cut 3 bases from V and 0 bases from J, with 13 bases between. The CDR3 has 16 residues. Germline CDR1 and CDR2: SGDLS and YYNGEE. CDR3 DNA sequence: TGTGCCAGCAGCGGGGGACTGACGAGCTCCTACAATGAGCAGTTCTTC. Translated: CASSGGLTSSYNEQFF.

J is TRBJ2-1 and V is TRBV19, with TRBD2 matching 8 bases. J lost 4 bases, V lost 6 bases, and 5 bases had no gene match. In germline, CDR1 is LNHDA, CDR2 SQIVND (reference sequence). The CDR3 has 14 amino acids. CDR3 sequence: CASRDSGTYNEQFF. CDR3 DNA: TGTGCCAGTAGAGATAGCGGGACTTACAATGAGCAGTTCTTC.

The rearrangement links TRBV9 to TRBJ1-6; D is unclear. Trimming shortened V by 2 bases and J by 8 bases, and 5 bases separated the two germline ends. CDR1 and CDR2 (germline): SGDLS, YYNGEE. The CDR3 is 12 residues long. The CDR3 DNA follows: TGTGCCAGCAGCGTTCTCGATTCACCCCTCCACTTT. Translated, it gives CASSVLDSPLHF.

The V gene is TRBV5-4, the J gene TRBJ1-2; D may be TRBD1 (5 bases). Trimming cost V 4 bases and J 6 bases, with 16 bases left between them. CDR1 and CDR2 (germline): SGHNT, YYREEE (reference sequence). The CDR3 sequence is 14 residues long. This CDR3 reads CASSPYGAVHGYTF. The CDR3, as DNA: TGTGCCAGCAGCCCATATGGGGCAGTCCATGGCTACACCTTC.

This clone is a singleton in its sample. The chain combines TRBV5-4 with TRBJ2-7; perhaps TRBD1 as D (6 bases). The CDR3 is 15 residues long. Germline V lookup: CDR1 SGHNT, CDR2 YYREEE (reference sequence). V dropped 0 bases and J dropped 2 bases, with 12 bases sitting between them. Here the CDR3 reads CASSLVNRETYEQYF. CDR3 sequence (DNA): TGTGCCAGCAGCTTGGTCAACAGGGAAACCTACGAGCAGTACTTC.

The rearrangement links TRBV29-1 to TRBJ2-3; 7 positions agree with TRBD2. This CDR3 is 14 amino acids long. Trimming at V came to 4 bases and at J to 2 bases, leaving 6 bases not matched to a gene. Germline assignment: CDR1 SQVTM and CDR2 ANQGSEA. The CDR3 DNA is TGCAGCGTTGTTGGGCTAGCGGACACAGATACGCAGTATTTT. Protein product: CSVVGLADTDTQYF.

The J gene is TRBJ2-3, the V gene TRBV11-2; 7 bases match TRBD1. Germline V lookup: CDR1 SGHAT, CDR2 FQNNGV. V gave up 3 bases and J gave up 3 bases; unmatched junction bases: 3. The CDR3 has 14 amino acids. The CDR3 reads CASSFTQGTDTQYF. The CDR3 DNA follows: TGTGCCAGCAGCTTTACACAGGGGACAGATACGCAGTATTTT.

The rearrangement joins TRBV12-5 to TRBJ2-1; TRBD1 is a possible D gene (5 bases). Germline loops: CDR1 LGHNT, CDR2 FRNRAP. The V gene lost 0 bases and the J gene lost 6 bases, with 12 bases spanning the gap. There are 15 residues in the CDR3. The CDR3 sequence is CASGLVVAGSNEQFF. DNA of the CDR3: TGTGCTAGTGGTTTGGTAGTCGCAGGGTCCAATGAGCAGTTCTTC.

The gene calls are TRBV2 and TRBJ1-5; no definite D call. This CDR3 spans 13 amino acids. V was trimmed by 4 bases and J by 4 bases, leaving 8 bases between them. Germline V gene data show CDR1 as SNHLY and CDR2 as FYNNEI. The CDR3 DNA reads TGTGCCAGCAGTGCTCAGTTAAATCAGCCCCAGCATTTT. Protein sequence: CASSAQLNQPQHF.